A single sample is the source of the 16 T cell receptor beta chains below, sequenced in a study of blood T cells in healthy people across ages. A second PCR of roughly 7 to 11 cycles used a sample-barcoded 5' primer and a J-beta primer mix. TCRdb analysed the 5' RACE reads with MiXCR anew, one entry per CDR3 protein. The sample gives about 1.5 million distinct CDR3 sequences, approximately 40% of which show up once; approximately 7.9% is in the top ten. The sample consisted of blood. All receptors derive from a woman under 30 in good health.

The V and J genes are TRBV5-4 and TRBJ2-3; 11 nucleotides align to TRBD2. The CDR3 loop spans 15 amino acids. Germline V gene sequence: CDR1 SGHNT, CDR2 YYREEE (reference sequence). With 7 bases clipped from V and 2 bases from J, the junction kept 6 bases outside the gene matches. In DNA form, the CDR3 reads TGTGCCAGCGGACTGACTAGCGGGGTCACAGATACGCAGTATTTT. It codes for CASGLTSGVTDTQYF.

This clonotype occurred a few times. The chain employs TRBV6-1 and TRBJ2-1, with D maybe TRBD1 (5 bases). The V and J ends lost 2 bases and 8 bases respectively, with 10 bases between them. This CDR3 region has 13 residues. In germline, CDR1 is MNHNS, CDR2 SASEGT. In nucleotides, the CDR3 is TGTGCCAGCAGTGAACGCCAGGGCTATGAGCAGTTCTTC. Translation gives CASSERQGYEQFF.

In regard to this clonotype: A far bigger clonotype differs at one base, so this is likely a read error. The J gene is TRBJ2-3, the V gene TRBV9, with D unresolved. This CDR3 region has 11 residues. The germline V gene has CDR1 SGDLS and CDR2 YYNGEE. The CDR3 here is CASSATDTRYF. For the CDR3, the DNA is TGTGCCAGCAGCGCCACAGATACGCGGTATTTT.

The gene calls are TRBV3-1 and TRBJ2-5; 11 nucleotides match TRBD1. CDR3 length: 18 residues. Germline V gives CDR1 LGHDT, CDR2 YNNKEL (reference sequence). V gave up 0 bases and J gave up 11 bases; unmatched junction bases: 17. DNA of the CDR3: TGTGCCAGCAGCCAAGATCTGCTAAGCGGACAGGGGGCGCGAGAGCAGTACTTC. This gives the protein CASSQDLLSGQGAREQYF.

In its sample, this clonotype was seen a few times. The rearrangement links TRBV21-1 to TRBJ2-4. TRBV21-1 has pseudogene status. This CDR3 has 14 amino acids. The CDR3 protein is CASSKARPKNIQYF. CDR3 in DNA: TGTGCCAGCAGCAAAGCCCGGCCCAAAAACATTCAGTACTTC.

J is TRBJ2-4 and V is TRBV7-8; D is perhaps TRBD1 or TRBD2 (5 bases each). The germline V gene has CDR1 SGHVS and CDR2 FQNEAQ. V lost 5 bases, J lost 13 bases, and 27 bases lay in between. This CDR3 has 16 amino acids. The CDR3 region is CASSPQFKGLLEEQYF. DNA for the CDR3: TGTGCCAGCAGCCCACAATTTAAGGGGCTCTTGGAGGAGCAGTACTTC.

The CDR3 sequence is CAISAEVETQFF. The CDR3 DNA sequence: TGTGCCATCAGTGCGGAGGTAGAGACCCAGTTCTTC. The chain employs TRBV10-3 and TRBJ2-1; TRBD2 might be the D (5 bases). CDR1 ENHRY and CDR2 SYGVKD come from the germline V gene. The ends were cut back, 4 bases at V and 13 bases at J, with 14 bases in the middle. This CDR3 is 12 amino acids long.

This clonotype was found a few times. The chain combines TRBV3-1 with TRBJ2-7, with D maybe TRBD1 (5 bases). CDR1 and CDR2 (germline): LGHDT, YNNKEL (reference sequence). With 0 bases removed from V and 5 bases from J, the gap between germline ends came to 11 bases. The CDR3 has 14 amino acids. CDR3 sequence reads: CASSQDTRAHEQYF. For the CDR3, the DNA is TGTGCCAGCAGCCAAGATACCAGGGCCCACGAGCAGTACTTC.

V is TRBV6-2 or TRBV6-3 and J is TRBJ1-2; no clear D. Germline lookup yields CDR1 MNHEY and CDR2 SVGEGT. This CDR3 is built from 12 residues. V was shortened by 2 bases and J by 8 bases, with 9 bases between the two germline ends. The CDR3 sequence is CASSYPTGGYTF. The CDR3, as DNA: TGTGCCAGCAGTTACCCGACGGGCGGCTACACCTTC.

The chain links TRBV11-2 to TRBJ2-1, with 9 positions matching TRBD2. Germline V CDR1 and CDR2: SGHAT, FQNNGV. The junction had 11 bases not matched to a gene; V was cut back by 6 bases and J by 2 bases. CDR3 length equals 17 residues. The CDR3 DNA follows: TGTGCCAGCAGTCCCTTCCGTCTAGCGGGACCCTACAATGAGCAGTTCTTC. This gives the protein CASSPFRLAGPYNEQFF.

The rearrangement links TRBV6-1 to TRBJ2-1; TRBD1 aligns across 7 bases. The CDR3 spans 14 residues. Trimming cost V 6 bases and J 2 bases; bases outside gene matches: 4. Germline V CDR1 and CDR2: MNHNS, SASEGT. DNA of the CDR3: TGTGCCAGCAGGGACGGGACAGCCTACAATGAGCAGTTCTTC. Protein: CASRDGTAYNEQFF.

The chain employs TRBV21-1 and TRBJ2-1; the D segment call TRBD2 is taken from the table without a DNA check. TRBV21-1 is a listed pseudogene. The length of the CDR3 is 13 residues. The DNA for the CDR3 is TGTGCCAGCAGGCTAGCGGGGAGCAATGAGCAGTTCTTC. This encodes CASRLAGSNEQFF.

The chain links TRBV6-5 to TRBJ1-2; D remains ambiguous. Trimming shortened V by 4 bases and J by 6 bases, and 15 bases separated the two germline ends. CDR3 size: 14 residues. In germline, CDR1 is MNHEY, CDR2 SVGAGI. CDR3 residues: CASSSNVGFNGYTF. In DNA form, the CDR3 reads TGTGCCAGCAGTTCTAACGTGGGGTTTAATGGCTACACCTTC.

This clonotype came up a few times. CDR3 sequence reads: CASSPGTGFVETQYF. CDR3 nucleotides: TGCGCCAGCAGCCCCGGGACAGGATTCGTGGAGACCCAGTACTTC. The chain is built from TRBV5-1 and TRBJ2-5; TRBD1 aligns across 8 bases. V lost 4 bases to trimming and J lost 5 bases; unmatched junction nucleotides: 10. CDR3 length: 15 residues. CDR1 and CDR2 from the germline V gene are SGHRS and YFSETQ.

The chain links TRBV15 to TRBJ2-2, with D perhaps TRBD1 (6 bases). V shed 2 bases and J shed 0 bases, with 13 bases lying between them. The CDR3 is 17 residues long. Germline CDR1 is LNHNV and CDR2 is YYDKDF (reference sequence). CDR3 in amino acids: CATSRFTGTSNTGELFF. In DNA form, the CDR3 reads TGTGCCACCAGCAGATTTACAGGGACATCGAACACCGGGGAGCTGTTTTTT.

The chain carries TRBV11-2 and TRBJ2-1; the D is unclear. Trimming took off 7 bases at V and 7 bases at J, with 20 bases between the two ends. This CDR3 contains 15 residues. Germline CDR1 and CDR2: SGHAT and FQNNGV. The CDR3 loop reads CASTGRDSQENEQFF. In DNA, the CDR3 is TGTGCCAGCACCGGACGTGACTCTCAGGAGAATGAGCAGTTCTTC.